Listed here are 5 T cell receptor beta chains from one sample, sequenced in a study of cytomegalovirus exposure and HLA in healthy donors (dated by TCRdb to the late 2010s). Receptor amplification or capture employed the immunoSEQ multiplex PCR assay. For the multiplex PCR, a mixture combining 60 forward primers for TCR Vbeta segments and 13 reverse primers for TCR Jbeta segments was used. The table comes from immuneACCESS by way of TCRdb, which keeps in-frame sequences with V and J called. Part of the clones is missing from these tables; in studies checked, under half for an unresolved V gene and the rest for unknown reasons. Recorded for this sample are about 90,000 clones; approximately 68% of them occurred a single time. Roughly 21% of the sample goes to the ten largest clones. The sample taken for sequencing was PBMCs. All receptors derive from a woman aged 45-60 years in good health and CMV-seropositive.

This clone was detected a few times. V usage is TRBV27 and J usage is TRBJ1-2; perhaps TRBD1 as D (6 bases). Per germline, CDR1 MNHEY and CDR2 SMNVEV (reference sequence). The CDR3 consists of 14 residues. V was clipped by 5 bases and J by 4 bases, with 14 bases between them. The CDR3 sequence is CASSTLQGSYGYTF. The CDR3 DNA follows: TGTGCCAGCAGTACCCTACAGGGTTCCTATGGCTACACCTTC.

J is TRBJ1-1 and V is TRBV6-5; D is possibly TRBD1 (6 bases). The CDR3 totals 14 residues. The germline CDR1 and CDR2 sequences are MNHEY and SVGAGI. V lost 0 bases and J lost 6, with 11 bases in between. The chain's CDR3 is CASSYSIQGSEAFF. Written as DNA, the CDR3 is TGTGCCAGCAGTTACTCGATTCAGGGGTCTGAAGCTTTCTTT.

The rearrangement joins TRBV19 to TRBJ2-3; TRBD2 is a possible D gene (7 bases). CDR3 length: 15 residues. The V gene's germline CDR1 is LNHDA and CDR2 SQIVND (reference sequence). The germline V and J ends were trimmed by 7 bases and 2 bases, with 16 bases remaining between them. The chain's CDR3 is CASTLEGGITDTQYF. The CDR3 bases are TGTGCCAGTACCCTGGAGGGGGGGATCACAGATACGCAGTATTTT.

The chain uses TRBV30 and TRBJ2-5; weak D call: TRBD2 (5 bases). Trimming shortened V by 0 bases and J by 2 bases, and 13 bases separated the two germline ends. Germline V gives CDR1 GTSNPN, CDR2 SVGIG (reference sequence). The CDR3 extends over 15 amino acids. For the CDR3, the DNA is TGTGCCTGGAGTGTAGGCAGCGGAAGTCAAGAGACCCAGTACTTC. Its protein is CAWSVGSGSQETQYF. The whole variable domain, remainder taken from reference TRBV30 and TRBJ2-5, is SQTIHQWPATLVQPVGSPLSLECTVEGTSNPNLYWYRQAAGRGLQLLFYSVGIGQISSEVPQNLSASRPQDRQFILSSKKLLLSDSGFYLCAWSVGSGSQETQYFGPGTRLLVL.

The chain joins TRBV7-3 to TRBJ2-1; D is perhaps TRBD2 (5 bases). The CDR3 is 14 residues long. Germline-derived CDR1 and CDR2 are SGHTA and FQGTGA. V lost 5 bases and J 5 bases, leaving 13 bases between the germline ends. The CDR3 spells CASSPTTGNNEQFF. CDR3 coding DNA: TGTGCCAGCAGCCCAACGACGGGAAACAATGAGCAGTTCTTC.